These 3 T cell receptor beta chains originate from one sample sequenced in a study of blood T cell repertoires in COVID-19. This table comes from immunoSEQ multiplex PCR, and its TCRdb copy is limited to in-frame clones, with some not included. The table lists a few hundred thousand clones, 85% to 90% of them singletons. What was sequenced was peripheral blood. These receptor sequences come from a man aged 18 to 30 with COVID-19, enrolled during active disease.

For this clone: Compared with germline, one end of the junction differs, possibly owing to a read error. The chain combines TRBV6-1 with TRBJ1-6, with D maybe TRBD1 (5 bases). Germline CDR1 and CDR2: MNHNS and SASEGT. The CDR3 consists of 16 residues. CDR3 residues: CASREGTRLENSPLHF. The CDR3 DNA follows: TGTGCCAGCAGGGAAGGGACCCGACTAGAAAATTCACCCCTCCACTTT.

V usage is TRBV7-2 and J usage is TRBJ2-7; possible D gene TRBD1, 6 bases. Germline CDR1 and CDR2: SGHTA and FQGNSA. This CDR3 is built from 14 residues. V lost 6 bases to trimming and J lost 3 bases, with 15 bases between them. The CDR3 nucleotides read TGTGCCAGCAGACTGGGGCAGGGGATCTACGAGCAGTACTTC. Translation: CASRLGQGIYEQYF.

The V and J genes are TRBV6-2 or TRBV6-3 and TRBJ1-2, with TRBD1 as a possible D gene (6 bases). V shed 4 bases and J shed 4 bases, with 13 bases lying between them. The CDR3 covers 14 residues. The germline CDR1 and CDR2 sequences are MNHEY and SVGEGT. In DNA, the CDR3 is TGTGCCAGCAGTTCGACCAGGGGCGGCTATGGCTACACCTTC. Its protein is CASSSTRGGYGYTF.